This T cell receptor (beta chain) was sequenced for a study of CD8 T cells in ankylosing spondylitis. TCRdb re-called the 5' RACE reads with MiXCR, one entry per CDR3 protein. The sample has roughly 160,000 distinct CDR3 sequences; 9.8% are singletons. V lost 8 bases to trimming and J lost 2 bases, with 9 bases between them. Germline V gene lookup returns CDR1 MNHEY and CDR2 SVGEGT. This CDR3 region has 12 residues. Sequencing was carried out using blood, either unsorted or a sorted T cell fraction (not recorded which). V gene TRBV6-2 or TRBV6-3 combines with J gene TRBJ1-1; weak D call: TRBD1 (6 bases). The TCR originated in a female donor with ankylosing spondylitis or in good health (not recorded which). CDR3 nucleotides: TGTGCCAGCGTGGGGGCCAACACTGAAGCTTTCTTT. This codes for CASVGANTEAFF.